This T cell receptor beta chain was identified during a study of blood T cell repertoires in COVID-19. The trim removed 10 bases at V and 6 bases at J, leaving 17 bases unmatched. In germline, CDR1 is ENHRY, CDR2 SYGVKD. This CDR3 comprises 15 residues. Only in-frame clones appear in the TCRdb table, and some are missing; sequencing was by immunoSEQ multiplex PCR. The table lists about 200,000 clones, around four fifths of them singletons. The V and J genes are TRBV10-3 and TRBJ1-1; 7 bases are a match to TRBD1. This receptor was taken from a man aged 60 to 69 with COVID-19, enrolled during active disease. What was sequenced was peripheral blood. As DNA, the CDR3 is TGTGCCACAAATCCAACAGGGGCCCCGGGGTCTGAAGCTTTCTTT. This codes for CATNPTGAPGSEAFF.